This T cell receptor (beta chain) was captured in a study of T cells after yellow fever vaccination. Study as a whole: The authors prepared low-cell-number fractions using SMART-Seq v4 Ultra Low Input.

For TCR, cDNA came from 5'RACE template switching, which added a universal primer site and UMIs. TCRdb redid the calling of the 5' RACE reads with MiXCR, one entry per CDR3 protein. The sample includes over 200,000 distinct CDR3 sequences, around 6.7% of them seen just once. The sequence derives from a man aged 30 to 45 who received the YFV17D yellow fever vaccine. Sequencing was performed on CD4+ T cells sorted from PBMCs, taken on the day of the yellow fever booster vaccination.

The CDR3 is CASSLRRGSSYNEQFF. The DNA of the CDR3 is TGTGCCAGCAGCTTAAGAAGGGGAAGTTCCTACAATGAGCAGTTCTTC. The chain couples TRBV7-9 to TRBJ2-1; tentatively, D is TRBD1 (5 bases). Trimming stripped 2 bases from V and 1 base from J, with 12 bases between. The germline V gene has CDR1 SEHNR and CDR2 FQNEAQ (reference sequence). This CDR3 spans 16 amino acids.